This note documents a single T cell receptor (beta chain) sequence. Its antigen remains unidentified. The assay was run at deep level. Some clones are missing from TCRdb's copy, which holds only in-frame ones; the method was immunoSEQ multiplex PCR. The sample holds about 730,000 clones, roughly 72% seen once. The data belong to a study of shared clonotypes between healthy human individuals. Study-level results: In several donors, around 5% of naive CD4 clonotypes appeared in common.

Donors, healthy HIV-negative adults, lacked recent acute infections or vaccinations. Splitting the CD4+ cells yielded a CD45RA+ naive subset and a CD45RA-negative memory subset. This clonotype originated in a woman between 25 and 40 years old in good health. The sequenced sample was memory CD4+ T cells sorted from blood. The subset was: CD45RA-negative fraction.

In nucleotides, the CDR3 is TGCGCCAGCAGCTTGGGTGACAGCTCTGGGGCCAACGTCCTGACTTTC. Translation: CASSLGDSSGANVLTF. This chain connects TRBV5-1 to TRBJ2-6, with a possible D match to TRBD1 (5 bases). The V end was cut by 0 bases, the J end by 0 bases, with 7 bases between. CDR3 length: 16 residues. Germline V gives CDR1 SGHRS, CDR2 YFSETQ.